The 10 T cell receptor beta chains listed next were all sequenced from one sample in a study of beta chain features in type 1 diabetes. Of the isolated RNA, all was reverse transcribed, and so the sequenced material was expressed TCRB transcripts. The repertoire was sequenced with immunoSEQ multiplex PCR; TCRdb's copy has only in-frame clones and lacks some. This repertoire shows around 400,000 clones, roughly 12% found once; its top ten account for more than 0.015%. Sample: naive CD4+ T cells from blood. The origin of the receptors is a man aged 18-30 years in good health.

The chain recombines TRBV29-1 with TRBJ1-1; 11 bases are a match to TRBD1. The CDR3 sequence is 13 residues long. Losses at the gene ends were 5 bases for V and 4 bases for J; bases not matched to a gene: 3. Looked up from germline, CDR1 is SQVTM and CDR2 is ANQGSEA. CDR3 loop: CSVSGTGGTEAFF. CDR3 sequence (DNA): TGCAGCGTTTCCGGGACAGGGGGCACTGAAGCTTTCTTT.

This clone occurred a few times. Written as DNA, the CDR3 is TGTGCCTGGAGTGCAGACAGGGGTATCGACGAGCAGTACTTC. Its protein is CAWSADRGIDEQYF. The chain joins TRBV30 to TRBJ2-7; 8 nucleotides align to TRBD1. Trimming cost V 1 base and J 5 bases; bases outside gene matches: 7. Germline V CDR1 and CDR2: GTSNPN, SVGIG (reference sequence). This CDR3 is 14 amino acids long.

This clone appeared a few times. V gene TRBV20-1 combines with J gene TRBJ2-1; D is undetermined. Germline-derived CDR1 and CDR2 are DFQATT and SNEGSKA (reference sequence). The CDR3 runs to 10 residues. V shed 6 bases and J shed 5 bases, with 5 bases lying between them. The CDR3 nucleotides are TGCAGTGCCCCTCACAATGAGCAGTTCTTC. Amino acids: CSAPHNEQFF.

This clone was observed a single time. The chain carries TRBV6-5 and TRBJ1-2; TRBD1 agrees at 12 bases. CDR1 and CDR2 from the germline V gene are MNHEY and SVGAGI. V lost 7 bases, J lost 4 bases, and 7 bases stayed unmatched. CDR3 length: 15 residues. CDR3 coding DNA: TGTGCCAGCATCGGACCGGGACAGGGGGCCTATGGCTACACCTTC. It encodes CASIGPGQGAYGYTF.

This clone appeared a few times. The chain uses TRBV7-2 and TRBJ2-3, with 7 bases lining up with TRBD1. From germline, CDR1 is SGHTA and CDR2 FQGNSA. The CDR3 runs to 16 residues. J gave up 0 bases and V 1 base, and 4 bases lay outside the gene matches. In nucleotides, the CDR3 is TGTGCCAGCAGCTTAGTAGGGGACAGTAGCACAGATACGCAGTATTTT. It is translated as CASSLVGDSSTDTQYF.

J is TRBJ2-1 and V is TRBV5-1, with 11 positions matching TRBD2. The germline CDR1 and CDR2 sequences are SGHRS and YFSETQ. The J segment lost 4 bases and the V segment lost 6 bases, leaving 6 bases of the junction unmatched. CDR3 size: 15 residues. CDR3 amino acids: CASNPGLAVYNEQFF. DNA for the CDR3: TGCGCCAGCAACCCGGGACTAGCGGTTTACAATGAGCAGTTCTTC. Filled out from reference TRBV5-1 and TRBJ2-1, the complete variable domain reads KAGVTQTPRYLIKTRGQQVTLSCSPISGHRSVSWYQQTPGQGLQFLFEYFSETQRNKGNFPGRFSGRQFSNSRSEMNVSTLELGDSALYLCASNPGLAVYNEQFFGPGTRLTVL.

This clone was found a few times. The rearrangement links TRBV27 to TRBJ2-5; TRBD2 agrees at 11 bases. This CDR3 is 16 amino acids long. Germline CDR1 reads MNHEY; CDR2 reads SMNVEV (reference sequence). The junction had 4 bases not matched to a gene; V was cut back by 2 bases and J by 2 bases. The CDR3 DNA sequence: TGTGCCAGCAGTTTAATGACTAGCGGGGTTCAAGAGACCCAGTACTTC. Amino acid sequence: CASSLMTSGVQETQYF.

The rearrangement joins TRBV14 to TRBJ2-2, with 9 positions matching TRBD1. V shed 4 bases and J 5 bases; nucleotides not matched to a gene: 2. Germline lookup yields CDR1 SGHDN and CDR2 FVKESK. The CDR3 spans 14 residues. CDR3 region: CASSPGTGTGELFF. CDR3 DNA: TGTGCCAGCAGCCCCGGGACAGGGACCGGGGAGCTGTTTTTT.

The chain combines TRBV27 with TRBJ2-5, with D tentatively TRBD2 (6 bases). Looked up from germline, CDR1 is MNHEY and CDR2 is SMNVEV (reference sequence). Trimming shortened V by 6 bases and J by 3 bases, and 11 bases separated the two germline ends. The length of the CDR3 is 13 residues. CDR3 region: CASSLRGKETQYF. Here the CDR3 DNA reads TGTGCCAGCAGCCTGCGCGGGAAAGAGACCCAGTACTTC.

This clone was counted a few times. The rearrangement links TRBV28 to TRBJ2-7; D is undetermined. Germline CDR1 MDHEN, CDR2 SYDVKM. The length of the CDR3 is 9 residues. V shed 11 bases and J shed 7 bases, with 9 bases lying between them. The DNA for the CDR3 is TGTGCCGCCGGGTGGGAGCAGTACTTC. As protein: CAAGWEQYF.